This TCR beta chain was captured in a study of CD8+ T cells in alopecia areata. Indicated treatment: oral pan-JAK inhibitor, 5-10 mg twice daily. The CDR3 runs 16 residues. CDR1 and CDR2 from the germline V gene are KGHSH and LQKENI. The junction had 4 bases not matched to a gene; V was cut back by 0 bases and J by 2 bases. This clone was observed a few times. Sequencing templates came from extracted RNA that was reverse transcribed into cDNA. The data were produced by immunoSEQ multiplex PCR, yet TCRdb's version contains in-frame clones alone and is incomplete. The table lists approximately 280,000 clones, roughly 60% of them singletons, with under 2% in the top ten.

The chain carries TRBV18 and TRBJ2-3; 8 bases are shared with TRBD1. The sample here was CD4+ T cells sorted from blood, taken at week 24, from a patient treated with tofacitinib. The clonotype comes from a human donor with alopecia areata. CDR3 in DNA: TGTGCCAGCTCACCACCGAAGACAGGGGACACAGATACGCAGTATTTT. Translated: CASSPPKTGDTDTQYF.